The 18 T cell receptor beta chains in this list originate from one sample, sequenced in a study of beta chain features in type 1 diabetes. Study conclusions and caveats: Across all four CD4+ subsets, people with type 1 diabetes showed modestly shorter TCRB CDR3s.

The antigens these receptors bind are not known. Investigators reverse transcribed all isolated RNA, so they sequenced expressed TCRB transcripts. Assay: immunoSEQ multiplex PCR; the TCRdb copy retains only in-frame clones and omits some. The table shows about 280,000 clones, with approximately 15% occurring only once. Sample: naive CD4+ T cells from blood. Every receptor here comes from a young man with type 1 diabetes.

Only a few counts were recorded for this clone. The chain joins TRBV29-1 to TRBJ2-5; 7 bases are a match to TRBD2. After removal of 4 bases from V and 4 bases from J, the junction contained 9 bases not matched to a gene. The CDR3 loop spans 14 amino acids. Per the germline V gene, CDR1 is SQVTM and CDR2 is ANQGSEA. The CDR3 spells CSVAMLLARETQYF. DNA of the CDR3: TGCAGCGTTGCGATGTTACTAGCGCGAGAGACCCAGTACTTC.

The rearrangement uses TRBV5-4 and TRBJ2-2; possibly TRBD1 for D (5 bases). The CDR3 has 14 amino acids. V lost 4 bases and J lost 4, with 11 bases in between. The germline CDR1 and CDR2 sequences are SGHNT and YYREEE (reference sequence). CDR3 nucleotide sequence: TGTGCCAGCAGCCCCAGGGTATCCACCGGGGAGCTGTTTTTT. Translation gives CASSPRVSTGELFF.

The chain employs TRBV27 and TRBJ1-5; 7 bases are a match to TRBD1. V lost 8 bases and J lost 3; bases outside the gene matches: 10. The germline CDR1 and CDR2 sequences are MNHEY and SMNVEV (reference sequence). There are 15 residues in the CDR3. Written as DNA, the CDR3 is TGTGCCAGCGCGACGGAAGGACAGGTCAATCAGCCCCAGCATTTT. Translating gives CASATEGQVNQPQHF.

The V gene is TRBV11-2, the J gene TRBJ2-3; D is perhaps TRBD1 (5 bases). The V and J ends lost 2 bases and 4 bases respectively, with 10 bases between them. This CDR3 contains 14 residues. Germline CDR1 and CDR2: SGHAT and FQNNGV. For the CDR3, the DNA is TGTGCCAGCAGCTTAAGGGGTGGCCCAGATACGCAGTATTTT. This translates into CASSLRGGPDTQYF.

The chain has TRBV19 and TRBJ1-6; D is perhaps TRBD1 (5 bases). V shed 8 bases and J shed 5 bases, with 16 bases lying between them. This CDR3 is 15 amino acids long. Per the germline V gene, CDR1 is LNHDA and CDR2 is SQIVND (reference sequence). In DNA, the CDR3 is TGTGCCAGTTGTTGTATGCAGGGTGATAATTCACCCCTCCACTTT. This codes for CASCCMQGDNSPLHF.

With respect to this clone: Other DNA sequences from this sample encode an identical CDR3 as well. The chain links TRBV15 to TRBJ2-7; D ambiguous. V was cut by 0 bases and J by 0 bases, with 3 bases left in between. The CDR3 spans 13 residues. Germline V CDR1 and CDR2: LNHNV, YYDKDF (reference sequence). CDR3 residues: CATSRDLSYEQYF. CDR3 nucleotides: TGTGCCACCAGCAGAGACCTCTCCTACGAGCAGTACTTC.

This chain links TRBV19 with TRBJ1-1; TRBD1 is a possible D gene (5 bases). The V end was cut by 6 bases, the J end by 1 base, with 12 bases between. The CDR3 contains 14 residues. Germline V gene sequence: CDR1 LNHDA, CDR2 SQIVND (reference sequence). The CDR3 spells CASRVQGSNTEAFF. The CDR3, as DNA: TGTGCCAGTAGAGTCCAGGGCTCGAACACTGAAGCTTTCTTT.

This chain connects TRBV5-1 to TRBJ1-5; unclear D gene. V shed 2 bases and J shed 7 bases, with 7 bases lying between them. This CDR3 region has 12 residues. From germline, CDR1 is SGHRS and CDR2 YFSETQ. The DNA of the CDR3 is TGCGCCAGCAGCTTAATGGAGCAGCCCCAGCATTTT. Encoded protein: CASSLMEQPQHF.

There are a few counts of this clone. The same CDR3 also results from other DNA sequences found in this sample. The gene calls are TRBV9 and TRBJ2-7; D not certain. This CDR3 comprises 11 residues. Trimming stripped 3 bases from V and 2 bases from J, with 3 bases between. The germline V gene has CDR1 SGDLS and CDR2 YYNGEE. The CDR3 region has the DNA TGTGCCAGCAGCGCTACCTACGAGCAGTACTTC. Translated: CASSATYEQYF.

CDR3 sequence reads: CASSLVTGNTGELFF. In DNA, the CDR3 is TGTGCCAGCAGCTTAGTCACGGGGAACACCGGGGAGCTGTTTTTT. The genes are TRBV7-2 and TRBJ2-2; the D is unclear. The CDR3 length is 15 residues. The V gene lost 1 base and the J gene lost 1 base, with 7 bases spanning the gap. In germline, CDR1 is SGHTA, CDR2 FQGNSA.

This clone appeared a few times. The rearrangement joins TRBV18 to TRBJ1-1, with D hard to call. CDR1 and CDR2 from the germline V gene are KGHSH and LQKENI. The germline V and J ends were trimmed by 0 bases and 1 base, with 3 bases remaining between them. The CDR3 is 13 residues long. The CDR3 DNA is TGTGCCAGCTCACCACCCGGGAACACTGAAGCTTTCTTT. Translated, it gives CASSPPGNTEAFF.

The chain carries TRBV29-1 and TRBJ2-3; the D is unclear. There are 13 residues in the CDR3. Germline-derived CDR1 and CDR2 are SQVTM and ANQGSEA. The V and J ends lost 1 base and 4 bases respectively, with 9 bases between them. The CDR3 DNA is TGCAGCGTTGAAGTAGTAGTCGCAGATACGCAGTATTTT. Translation: CSVEVVVADTQYF.

The CDR3, as DNA: TGTGCCAGCAGTCAACACAGGGGGCATACTTACGAGCAGTACTTC. It is translated as CASSQHRGHTYEQYF. The V and J genes are TRBV6-5 and TRBJ2-7, with 9 bases fitting TRBD1. This CDR3 is built from 15 residues. Per the germline V gene, CDR1 is MNHEY and CDR2 is SVGAGI. V was clipped by 5 bases and J by 4 bases; unmatched bases: 9.

This clone has more than one count but fewer than ten. The V gene is TRBV2, the J gene TRBJ2-3; TRBD1 might be the D (5 bases). From germline, CDR1 is SNHLY and CDR2 FYNNEI. V was shortened by 6 bases and J by 7 bases, with 14 bases between the two germline ends. The CDR3 runs to 13 residues. For the CDR3, the DNA is TGTGCCAGCAGCCAGACCTCGGACAATACGCAGTATTTT. The encoded protein is CASSQTSDNTQYF.

This chain uses TRBV2 with TRBJ2-1; TRBD2 agrees at 9 bases. Germline CDR1 is SNHLY and CDR2 is FYNNEI. The CDR3 sequence is 15 residues long. V dropped 6 bases and J dropped 5; count of bases not matched to a gene: 8. The CDR3 protein is CASSRREGWNNEQFF. The CDR3 coding sequence is TGTGCCAGCAGCCGGCGGGAGGGATGGAACAATGAGCAGTTCTTC.

This clone was detected a few times. V gene TRBV7-9 combines with J gene TRBJ2-3; TRBD2 matches at 8 bases. Germline CDR1 and CDR2: SEHNR and FQNEAQ (reference sequence). The CDR3 is 16 amino acids. V lost 2 bases and J lost 6; bases outside the gene matches: 10. CDR3 nucleotide sequence: TGTGCCAGCAGCTTACTTCCCCAGCGGGAGACCGATACGCAGTATTTT. Protein: CASSLLPQRETDTQYF.

This clone was detected a few times. This chain joins TRBV6-4 and TRBJ2-1; 14 bases are shared with TRBD2. CDR1 and CDR2 (germline): MRHNA, SNTAGT. The CDR3 contains 14 residues. Trimming removed 3 bases from V and 13 bases from J; junction bases left unmatched: 5. The CDR3 DNA follows: TGTGCCAGCAGTGAAGGACTAGCGGGAGGTCTCCAGTTCTTC. Its translation is CASSEGLAGGLQFF.

This clone was found once. The rearrangement uses TRBV19 and TRBJ2-3; D possibly corresponds to TRBD2 (6 bases). V was shortened by 4 bases and J by 2 bases, with 16 bases between the two germline ends. The V gene's germline CDR1 is LNHDA and CDR2 SQIVND (reference sequence). CDR3 length: 16 amino acids. CDR3 nucleotide sequence: TGTGCCAGTAGTACGGGACTCCGAATGAACACAGATACGCAGTATTTT. This translates into CASSTGLRMNTDTQYF.